The T cell receptor beta chain under discussion was sequenced for a study of naive CD8 T cells in extremely preterm neonates (dated by TCRdb to about 2017). Looking at the study overall: Sorted naive CD8+ T cells from four age groups (extremely preterm neonates, term neonates, young children and adults) were used in the study to compare TCRbeta CDR3 repertoires.

Paper-wide results and their limitations: As limitations, the authors pointed to a small sample size and variable productive template counts among preterm samples. Prospective longitudinal studies of preterm and term neonates were called for by the authors so that T cell development could be tracked within individuals. Preterm neonates showed significantly lower iChao1 richness than every other age group (p < 0.05) along with an even clone distribution, indicating a less rich repertoire. The proportion of shared CDR3 nucleotide sequences was higher in preterm neonates (2.7%) than in term neonates (0.4%), young children (about 0.03%) and adults (approximately 0.01%). Compared with the older groups, preterm CDR3s were shorter and closer to germline, carrying fewer N additions and showing less junctional trimming.

Preterm samples came from four extremely preterm deliveries at about 22-27 weeks of gestation. Pregnancies with fetal demise, active maternal HSV infection or known maternal HIV infection were excluded from the study. A FACSAria III cell sorter was used to sort live, Annexin V-negative naive CD8+ T cells (CD3+CD8+CD45RA+CCR7+). Per sample, between roughly 18,000 and 100,000 naive CD8+ T cells were obtained by sorting. Mixed venous-arterial cord blood was collected with preassembled standardized sampling kits. Cord blood stayed at room temperature and was processed within 4 hours after collection. Ficoll-Paque density gradient centrifugation of diluted blood was used to isolate mononuclear cells. Before sorting, mononuclear cells were cryopreserved in 10% DMSO plus 90% FBS and kept long term at -150 degrees C. After thawing, cells were stained with Annexin V along with antibodies against CD3, CD8, CCR7 and CD45RA. The DNeasy Blood and Tissue Kit was used to extract genomic DNA from snap-frozen pellets of sorted cells.

TCRbeta CDR3 regions were amplified from genomic DNA by a two-step, bias-controlled multiplex PCR. The multiplex PCR included primers specific for each TRBV and TRBJ gene segment. TCRbeta repertoire data were generated with the immunoSEQ Assay. As for how the authors treated the data: To merge closely related sequences, reads went through filtering and clustering using a relative-frequency ratio and a modified nearest-neighbor algorithm. IMGT annotation was the basis for assigning V, D and J genes to CDR3 sequences. Template counts were quantified against synthetic TCR CDR3 analog sequences and normalized for PCR amplification bias. Only unique productive sequences, defined as in-frame CDR3 sequences without stop codons, were included in the analyses. Clonality, defined as 1 minus Pielou's evenness, and iChao1 richness were computed with the immunoSEQ Analyzer software. Statistical tests were run in JMP, with either Student's t-test or a non-parametric test chosen according to Shapiro-Wilk normality results. The table comes from immuneACCESS by way of TCRdb, which keeps in-frame sequences with V and J called. Part of the clones is missing from these tables; in studies checked, under half for an unresolved V gene and the rest for unknown reasons. That table supplies the V and J calls and clone size; D and trimming were determined from the DNA. This sample gives about 23,000 clones in total; about 91% of them show up just once. 0.8% to 0.95% of the sample is held by the ten biggest clonotypes.

This clone was picked up a small number of times. The antigen it binds to is not known. Base qualities are not provided; no much larger clone lies one nucleotide away. This sequence was found in a boy who was born preterm. Sequenced: naive CD8+ T cells from cord blood.

The CDR3 protein is CASSLGGYGYTF. The DNA is as follows: TGTGCCAGCAGCTTAGGGGGCTATGGCTACACCTTC. The V gene is TRBV7-2 and the J gene is TRBJ1-2; confidence is insufficient to name the D gene. Via the germline V gene, CDR1 is SGHTA and CDR2 FQGNSA. The junction carries 4 bases between V and J, which are trimmed by 1 base and 4 bases respectively. Including cysteine and phenylalanine, the CDR3 has 12 amino acids. Only CDR3 DNA is held: 36 bases, read in frame from base 1.